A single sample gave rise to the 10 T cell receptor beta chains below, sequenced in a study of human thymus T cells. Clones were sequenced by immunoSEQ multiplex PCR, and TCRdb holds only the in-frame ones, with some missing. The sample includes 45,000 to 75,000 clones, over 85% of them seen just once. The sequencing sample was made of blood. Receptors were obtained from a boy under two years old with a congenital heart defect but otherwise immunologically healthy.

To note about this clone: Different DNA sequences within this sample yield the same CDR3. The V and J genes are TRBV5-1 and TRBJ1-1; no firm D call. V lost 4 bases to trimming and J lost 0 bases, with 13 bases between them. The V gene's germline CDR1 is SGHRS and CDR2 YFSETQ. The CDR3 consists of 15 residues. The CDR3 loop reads CASSLGRTMNTEAFF. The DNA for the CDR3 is TGCGCCAGCAGCCTTGGACGCACCATGAACACTGAAGCTTTCTTT.

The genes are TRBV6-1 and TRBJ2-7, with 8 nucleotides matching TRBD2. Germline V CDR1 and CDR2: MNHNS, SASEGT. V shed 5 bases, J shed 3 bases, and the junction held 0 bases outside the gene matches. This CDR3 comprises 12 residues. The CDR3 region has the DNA TGTGCCAGCAGTACTAGCGGCTACGAGCAGTACTTC. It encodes CASSTSGYEQYF.

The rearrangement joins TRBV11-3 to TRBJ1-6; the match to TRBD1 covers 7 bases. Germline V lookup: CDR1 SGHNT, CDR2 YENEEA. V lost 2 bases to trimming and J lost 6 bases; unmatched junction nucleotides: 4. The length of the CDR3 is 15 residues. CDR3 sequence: CASSLRRQGNSPLHF. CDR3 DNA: TGTGCCAGCAGCTTACGGAGACAGGGTAATTCACCCCTCCACTTT.

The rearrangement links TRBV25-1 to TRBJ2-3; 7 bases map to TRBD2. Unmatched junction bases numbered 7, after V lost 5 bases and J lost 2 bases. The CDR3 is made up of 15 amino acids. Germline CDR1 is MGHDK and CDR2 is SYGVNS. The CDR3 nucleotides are TGTGCCAGCAGTCTCGCGGGAGCGCCCACAGATACGCAGTATTTT. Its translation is CASSLAGAPTDTQYF.

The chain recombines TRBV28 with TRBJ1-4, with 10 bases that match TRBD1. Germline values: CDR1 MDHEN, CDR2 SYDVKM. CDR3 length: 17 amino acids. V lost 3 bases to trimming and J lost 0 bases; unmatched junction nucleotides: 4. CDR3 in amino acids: CASSFPGQGATNEKLFF. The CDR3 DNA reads TGTGCCAGCAGTTTCCCCGGACAGGGGGCAACTAATGAAAAACTGTTTTTT.

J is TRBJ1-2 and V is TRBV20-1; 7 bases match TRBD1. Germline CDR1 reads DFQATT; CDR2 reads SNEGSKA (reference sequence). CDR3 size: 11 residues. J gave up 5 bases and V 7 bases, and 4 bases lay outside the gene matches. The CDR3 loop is CSGIQGYGYTF. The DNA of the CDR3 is TGCAGTGGTATACAGGGGTATGGCTACACCTTC.

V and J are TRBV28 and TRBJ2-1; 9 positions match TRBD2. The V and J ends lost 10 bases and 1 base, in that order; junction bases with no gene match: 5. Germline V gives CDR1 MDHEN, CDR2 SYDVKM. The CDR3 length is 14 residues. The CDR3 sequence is CATGAGGSYNEQFF. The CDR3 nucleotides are TGTGCCACCGGGGCGGGAGGGTCCTACAATGAGCAGTTCTTC.

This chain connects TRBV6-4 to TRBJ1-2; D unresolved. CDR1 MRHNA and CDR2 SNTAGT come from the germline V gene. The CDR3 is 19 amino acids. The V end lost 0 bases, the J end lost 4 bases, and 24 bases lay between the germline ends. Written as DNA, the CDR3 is TGTGCCAGCAGTGACTCGATATTATTTCTTGGGTGGTTAGGCTATGGCTACACCTTC. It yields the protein CASSDSILFLGWLGYGYTF.

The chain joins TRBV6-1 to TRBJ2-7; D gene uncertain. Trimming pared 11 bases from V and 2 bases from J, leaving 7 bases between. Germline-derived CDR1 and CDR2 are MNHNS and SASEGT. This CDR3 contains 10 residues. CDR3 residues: CAVGPYEQYF. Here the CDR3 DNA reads TGTGCCGTGGGCCCCTACGAGCAGTACTTC.

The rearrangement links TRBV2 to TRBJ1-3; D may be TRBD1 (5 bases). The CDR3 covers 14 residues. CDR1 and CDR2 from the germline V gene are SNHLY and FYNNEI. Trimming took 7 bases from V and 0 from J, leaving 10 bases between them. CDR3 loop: CASIGQSSGNTIYF. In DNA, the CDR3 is TGTGCCAGCATAGGACAAAGCTCTGGAAACACCATATATTTT.